This TCR beta chain was observed in a study of vaccination effects on CD4 cells after COVID-19. Regarding the study as a whole: Both infection-induced and vaccine-induced clones contracted markedly at late post-vaccination timepoints. Convalescent patients were few in the study, and early post-infection timepoints were absent.

This clone has a handful of counts. Its antigen is currently unknown. ViraFEST expansion of antigen-specific CD4+ T cells with viral peptide pools preceded sequencing. Between days 10 and 11 of culture, CD4+ T cells were separated out. Every participant took two doses of the BNT162b2 or mRNA-1273 vaccine. Nobody among the vaccine recipients had prior SARS-CoV-2 infection (nucleocapsid antibodies were negative). J was trimmed by 3 bases and V by 8 bases; bases with no gene match: 3. The CDR3 is made up of 12 amino acids. In germline, CDR1 is SNHLY, CDR2 FYNNEI. Assay used: immunoSEQ multiplex PCR; TCRdb lists only in-frame clones, some missing. Here the sample spans some 30,000 clones, roughly 80% being singletons.

This chain uses TRBV2 with TRBJ1-1; 7 bases line up with TRBD1. The starting material was CD4+ T cells from PBMCs cultured with HCoV-229E spike peptides, obtained after COVID-19 vaccination. The source is a human donor who received a COVID-19 vaccine. The CDR3 spells CASGQEYTEAFF. DNA for the CDR3: TGTGCCAGCGGACAGGAGTACACTGAAGCTTTCTTT.